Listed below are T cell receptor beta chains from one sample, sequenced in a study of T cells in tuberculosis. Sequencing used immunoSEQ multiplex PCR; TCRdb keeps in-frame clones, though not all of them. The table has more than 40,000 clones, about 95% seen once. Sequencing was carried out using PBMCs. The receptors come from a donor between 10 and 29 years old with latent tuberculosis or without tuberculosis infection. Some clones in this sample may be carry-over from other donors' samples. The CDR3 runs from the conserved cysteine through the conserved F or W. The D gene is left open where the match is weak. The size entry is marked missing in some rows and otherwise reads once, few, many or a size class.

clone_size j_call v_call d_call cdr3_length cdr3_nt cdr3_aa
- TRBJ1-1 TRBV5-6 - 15 TGTGCCAGCAGCCAATCCGGGTCGGGGAACACTGAAGCTTTCTTT CASSQSGSGNTEAFF
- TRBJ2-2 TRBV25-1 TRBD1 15 TGTGCCACCATAGGGACAGGAGAGAACACCGGGGAGCTGTTTTTT CATIGTGENTGELFF
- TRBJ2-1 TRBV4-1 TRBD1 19 TGCGCCAGCAGCCAAGTCTGGGCGAAACAGGGGAATTCCTACAATGAGCAGTTCTTC CASSQVWAKQGNSYNEQFF
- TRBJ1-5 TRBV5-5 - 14 TGTGCCAGCAGCCTAGAGTTTACTAATCAGCCCCAGCATTTT CASSLEFTNQPQHF
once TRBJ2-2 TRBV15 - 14 TGTGCCACCAGCACCAACATAAACACCGGGGAGCTGTTTTTT CATSTNINTGELFF
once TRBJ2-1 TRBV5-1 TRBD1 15 TGCGCCAGCAGAGGGATGAAACAGGGGGGTAATGAGCAGTTCTTC CASRGMKQGGNEQFF
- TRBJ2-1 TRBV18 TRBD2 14 TGTGCCAGCTCACCACAGCTAGCGGGAGGTGATCAGTTCTTC CASSPQLAGGDQFF
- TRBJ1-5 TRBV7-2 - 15 TGTGCCAGCAGCTTAGCTTGGCAGGGGAATCAGCCCCAGCATTTT CASSLAWQGNQPQHF
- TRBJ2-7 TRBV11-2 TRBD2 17 TGTGCCAGCAGCTTAGGGGGTAGCGGGAGGGTCTCCTACGAGCAGTACTTC CASSLGGSGRVSYEQYF
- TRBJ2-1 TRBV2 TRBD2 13 TGTGCCAGCAGGGGGACTACCTACAATGAGCAGTTCTTC CASRGTTYNEQFF
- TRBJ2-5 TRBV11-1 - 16 TGTGCCAGCAGCTTAGCGGTCGCAGCGTACCAAGAGACCCAGTACTTC CASSLAVAAYQETQYF
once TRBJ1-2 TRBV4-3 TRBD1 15 TGCGCCAGCAGCCAGGGCCGTGGGACAGTCTATGGCTACACCTTC CASSQGRGTVYGYTF
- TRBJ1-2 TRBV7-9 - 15 TGTGCCAGCAGCTTCGAGGCGGTCTCCAACTATGGCTACACCTTC CASSFEAVSNYGYTF
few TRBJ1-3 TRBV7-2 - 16 TGTGCCAGCAGCTTATTGGGCCACGCCTCTGGAAACACCATATATTTT CASSLLGHASGNTIYF
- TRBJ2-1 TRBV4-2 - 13 TGTGCCAGCAGCCAAGAGCGGGGAAGGGAGCAGTTCTTC CASSQERGREQFF
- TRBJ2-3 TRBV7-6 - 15 TGTGCCAGCTCCCGGCTAGGGGCTCGGTCAGATACGCAGTATTTT CASSRLGARSDTQYF
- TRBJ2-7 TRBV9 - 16 TGTGCCAGCAGCGTAGGAATGGGTAGCGGTGCCTACGAGCAGTACTTC CASSVGMGSGAYEQYF
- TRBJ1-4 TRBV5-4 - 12 TGTGCCAGCAGCCTAAGGGGGGAAAAACTGTTTTTT CASSLRGEKLFF
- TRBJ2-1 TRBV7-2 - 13 TGTGCCAGCAGCTTAAGCCGGTCCGGTGAGCAGTTCTTC CASSLSRSGEQFF
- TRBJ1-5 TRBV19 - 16 TGTGCCAGTAGTACCCCGGGGGGGCAGGACAATCAGCCCCAGCATTTT CASSTPGGQDNQPQHF
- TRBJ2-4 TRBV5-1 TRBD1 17 TGCGCCAGCAGCTTAGGCTCGGGACAGGGTGCCAAAAACATTCAGTACTTC CASSLGSGQGAKNIQYF
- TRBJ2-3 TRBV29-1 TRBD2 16 TGCAGCGTTGAGAGGGGACTAGCGGGGTTCACAGATACGCAGTATTTT CSVERGLAGFTDTQYF
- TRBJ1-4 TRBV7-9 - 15 TGTGCCAGCAGCTTACAAGGGGGTCCTAATGAAAAACTGTTTTTT CASSLQGGPNEKLFF
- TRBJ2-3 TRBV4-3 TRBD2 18 TGCGCCAGCAGCCAACAACACATAGCGGGAGATGTCACAGATACGCAGTATTTT CASSQQHIAGDVTDTQYF
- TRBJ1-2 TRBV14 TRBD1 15 TGTGCCAGCAGCCAAGTGCTGGCAGGGGGGCATGGCTACACCTTC CASSQVLAGGHGYTF
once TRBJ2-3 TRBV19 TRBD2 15 TGTGCCAGTAGTCGGGAGACTAGCGACACAGATACGCAGTATTTT CASSRETSDTDTQYF
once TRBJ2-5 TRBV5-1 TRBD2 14 TGCGCCAGCAGCTTGTCACTAGCGGAAGAGACCCAGTACTTC CASSLSLAEETQYF
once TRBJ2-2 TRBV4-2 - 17 TGTGCCAGCAGCCCCGGAGTGGTCCGAAAGAACACCGGGGAGCTGTTTTTT CASSPGVVRKNTGELFF
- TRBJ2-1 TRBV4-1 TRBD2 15 TGCGCCAGCAGCCAAGATCCGGGACTAGCTATTGAGCAGTTCTTC CASSQDPGLAIEQFF
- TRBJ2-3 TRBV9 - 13 TGTGCCAGCAGCGTAACAACATCAGATACGCAGTATTTT CASSVTTSDTQYF
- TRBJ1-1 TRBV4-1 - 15 TGCGCCAGCAGCCAAGATCCGGGAGTGGGGGGAGAAGCTTTCTTT CASSQDPGVGGEAFF
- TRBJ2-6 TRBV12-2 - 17 TGTGCAAGTCGCATGTGGGGCACACAAAGTCGGGCCAACGTCCTGACTTTC CASRMWGTQSRANVLTF
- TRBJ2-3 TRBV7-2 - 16 TGTGCCAGCAGCTTAGTAGCCACCGCAAGCACAGATACGCAGTATTTT CASSLVATASTDTQYF
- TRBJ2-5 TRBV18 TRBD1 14 TGTGCCAGCTCCCCAACCGGGACAGGGGAGACCCAGTACTTC CASSPTGTGETQYF
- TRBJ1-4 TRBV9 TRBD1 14 TGTGCCAGCACCGTAAGGGGGCGCCAAAAAAAACTGTTTTTT CASTVRGRQKKLFF
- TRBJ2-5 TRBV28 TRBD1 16 TGTGCCAGCAGTTTACGGGACAGGCGGATCCAAGAGACCCAGTACTTC CASSLRDRRIQETQYF
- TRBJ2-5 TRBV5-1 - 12 TGCGCCAGCAGCTTGGAGCTAGAGACCCAGTACTTC CASSLELETQYF
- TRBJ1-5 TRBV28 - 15 TGTGCCAGCAGTTGGGGAACAGGGTTCAATCAGCCCCAGCATTTT CASSWGTGFNQPQHF
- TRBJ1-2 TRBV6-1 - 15 TGTGCCAGCAGTGAACCGCAGGGAAGTAACTATGGCTACACCTTC CASSEPQGSNYGYTF
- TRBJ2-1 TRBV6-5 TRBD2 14 TGTGCCAGCAGTTATGCGGGAGGGGGCAATGAGCAGTTCTTC CASSYAGGGNEQFF
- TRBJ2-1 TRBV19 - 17 TGTGCCAGTAGTTTGGCCCCGGAGGAATTCCCCTACAATGAGCAGTTCTTC CASSLAPEEFPYNEQFF